These T cell receptor beta chains were read from a single sample in a study of OX40 agonist ivuxolimab in advanced cancers. Assay used: immunoSEQ multiplex PCR; TCRdb lists only in-frame clones, some missing. The sample records around 44,000 clones, 86% being singletons. The specimen comprised CD4+ or CD8+ T cells sorted from blood, sampled in a trial of the OX40 agonist ivuxolimab. The receptors come from an adult with an advanced solid tumor such as melanoma, head and neck, liver or kidney cancer. CDR3s include the opening cysteine and the closing phenylalanine or tryptophan. The D gene is left open where the match is weak. Some rows have no size entry. The others give once, few or many, or a class for an expanded clone.

j_call d_call clone_size v_call cdr3_length cdr3_aa cdr3_nt
TRBJ2-5 TRBD1 . TRBV14 15 CASSQLDRATETQYF TGTGCCAGCAGCCAATTAGACAGGGCCACCGAGACCCAGTACTTC
TRBJ1-1 . . TRBV6-1 13 CASSSTGHTEAFF TGTGCCAGCAGTAGTACAGGTCACACTGAAGCTTTCTTT
TRBJ1-3 TRBD1 once TRBV11-2 17 CASSSWDSTSSGNTIYF TGTGCCAGCAGCTCCTGGGACAGCACATCCTCTGGAAACACCATATATTTT
TRBJ1-2 TRBD1 . TRBV10-2 13 CASSRQGDYGYTF TGCGCCAGCAGTCGACAGGGAGACTATGGCTACACCTTC
TRBJ2-1 TRBD1 once TRBV5-6 14 CASSTGTAPSRKFF TGTGCCAGCAGCACAGGGACAGCCCCCTCTAGGAAGTTCTTC
TRBJ1-6 . few TRBV7-9 14 CASSSIRGKLPLHF TGTGCCAGCAGCTCTATTCGGGGAAAGTTGCCCCTCCACTTT
TRBJ1-2 TRBD1 . TRBV30 15 CAWSGDRGIGYGYTF TGTGCCTGGAGTGGGGACAGGGGGATCGGCTATGGCTACACCTTC
TRBJ2-6 TRBD1 . TRBV10-3 16 CAIPGGALTGANVLTF TGTGCCATACCAGGGGGCGCCTTAACTGGGGCCAACGTCCTGACTTTC
TRBJ1-4 . . TRBV4-2 16 CASSPRRQAGNEKLFF TGTGCCAGCAGCCCTCGACGACAGGCAGGAAATGAAAAACTGTTTTTT
TRBJ2-3 TRBD1 . TRBV7-2 15 CASSQGVSSTDTQYF TGTGCCAGCAGCCAGGGGGTATCTAGCACAGATACGCAGTATTTT
TRBJ1-2 . few TRBV10-3 14 CAISESPGDYGYTF TGTGCCATCAGTGAGTCACCAGGAGACTATGGCTACACCTTC
TRBJ2-7 . . TRBV5-1 17 CASSSPLRQGRFREQYF TGCGCCAGCAGCTCGCCCCTACGGCAGGGGAGGTTTCGCGAGCAGTACTTC
TRBJ1-2 . . TRBV5-6 13 CASSLAGGGGYTF TGTGCCAGCAGCTTGGCGGGGGGTGGTGGCTACACCTTC
TRBJ1-2 . . TRBV4-1 16 CASSQELLKPNYGYTF TGCGCCAGCAGCCAAGAACTATTAAAACCTAACTATGGCTACACCTTC
TRBJ1-3 . few TRBV6-6 14 CASRPAGGGNTIYF TGTGCCAGCAGACCCGCCGGGGGAGGAAACACCATATATTTT
TRBJ2-7 TRBD1 . TRBV30 15 CAWLLPGTGGYEQYF TGTGCCTGGCTCCTTCCCGGGACAGGGGGCTACGAGCAGTACTTC
TRBJ2-1 . . TRBV28 12 CASESDYNEQFF TGTGCCAGCGAATCGGATTACAATGAGCAGTTCTTC
TRBJ2-7 TRBD1 . TRBV30 13 CAWTLRQGGEQYF TGTGCCTGGACCCTCCGACAGGGTGGCGAGCAGTACTTC
TRBJ1-5 . few TRBV6-1 13 CAVKAGLNQPQHF TGTGCCGTCAAGGCGGGGCTTAATCAGCCCCAGCATTTT
TRBJ1-6 . . TRBV28 15 CASSLVGAAASPLHF TGTGCCAGCAGTTTAGTGGGGGCCGCGGCTTCACCCCTCCACTTT
TRBJ1-1 TRBD1 few TRBV6-1 11 CASSGTESAFF TGTGCCAGCAGCGGGACAGAATCGGCTTTCTTT
TRBJ2-1 . . TRBV19 15 CASSTASAAYNEQFF TGTGCCAGTAGTACCGCTAGCGCGGCCTACAATGAGCAGTTCTTC
TRBJ1-6 . . TRBV6-1 16 CASSELGDGGNSPLHF TGTGCCAGCAGTGAATTGGGGGACGGGGGGAATTCACCCCTCCACTTT
TRBJ1-2 TRBD1 . TRBV6-5 15 CASSTDREGANGYTF TGTGCCAGCAGTACTGACAGGGAAGGAGCTAATGGCTACACCTTC
TRBJ1-1 . . TRBV7-9 12 CASSFGLNEAFF TGTGCCAGCAGCTTTGGACTCAATGAAGCTTTCTTT
TRBJ2-5 . . TRBV7-8 12 CASVRGPETQYF TGTGCCAGCGTGAGGGGTCCAGAGACCCAGTACTTC
TRBJ1-2 . . TRBV6-5 14 CASSYNARGDGYTF TGTGCCAGCAGTTATAATGCAAGGGGGGATGGCTACACCTTC
TRBJ2-5 TRBD2 . TRBV19 15 CASSIGPRRGETQYF TGTGCCAGTAGTATAGGCCCCCGGCGGGGGGAGACCCAGTACTTC
TRBJ1-5 . once TRBV18 17 CASSLNGGPESNQPQHF TGTGCCAGCTCACTAAATGGGGGCCCTGAAAGCAATCAGCCCCAGCATTTT
TRBJ2-4 . . TRBV7-2 12 CASSLRHSGQYF TGTGCCAGCAGCTTACGGCATAGCGGCCAGTACTTC
TRBJ1-3 . once TRBV15 14 CATSRAAIGNTIYF TGTGCCACCAGCAGAGCGGCTATCGGAAACACCATATATTTT
TRBJ1-4 . . TRBV10-3 15 CATQDYGAYNEKLFF TGTGCCACCCAAGACTATGGAGCCTATAATGAAAAACTGTTTTTT
TRBJ2-5 . . TRBV5-4 14 CASSFLAFQETQYF TGTGCCAGCAGCTTTCTTGCGTTCCAAGAGACCCAGTACTTC
TRBJ2-6 . . TRBV11-1 15 CASSIRDSGANVLTF TGTGCCAGCAGCATCAGGGATTCTGGGGCCAACGTCCTGACTTTC
TRBJ2-2 . . TRBV11-2 15 CASSFLLGRPGELFF TGTGCCAGCAGCTTTCTTTTGGGGAGGCCCGGGGAGCTGTTTTTT
TRBJ2-7 . . TRBV10-3 13 CAISEGQTIEQYF TGTGCCATCAGTGAGGGACAGACAATCGAGCAGTACTTC
TRBJ2-3 . . TRBV7-2 17 CASSLARPGGGTDTQYF TGTGCCAGCAGCTTAGCGCGCCCCGGGGGCGGGACAGATACGCAGTATTTT
TRBJ2-3 TRBD2 . TRBV7-2 17 CASSYRLAGGRPDTQYF TGCGCCAGCAGCTACCGACTAGCGGGAGGCCGGCCGGATACGCAGTATTTT
TRBJ1-4 . . TRBV4-2 15 CASSQPGHTNEKLFF TGTGCCAGCAGCCAACCGGGACACACTAATGAAAAACTGTTTTTT
TRBJ2-6 TRBD2 . TRBV4-3 19 CASSQDPRGLASGANVLTF TGCGCCAGCAGCCAAGATCCCCGGGGACTAGCCTCTGGGGCCAACGTCCTGACTTTC
TRBJ1-1 . . TRBV10-3 12 CAIDSGSTEAFF TGTGCCATCGATTCGGGGTCCACTGAAGCTTTCTTT
TRBJ1-1 . . TRBV5-1 14 CASSLAGVFTEAFF TGCGCCAGCAGCTTGGCAGGGGTTTTCACTGAAGCTTTCTTT
TRBJ2-1 . . TRBV7-2 12 CASSFWGGEQFF TGTGCCAGCAGCTTCTGGGGCGGTGAGCAGTTCTTC
TRBJ2-7 . . TRBV30 13 CAWNGGSTYEQYF TGTGCCTGGAATGGGGGTTCAACCTACGAGCAGTACTTC
TRBJ2-3 TRBD2 . TRBV28 15 CASSLTGGGEDTQYF TGTGCCAGCAGTTTGACGGGCGGGGGGGAAGATACGCAGTATTTT